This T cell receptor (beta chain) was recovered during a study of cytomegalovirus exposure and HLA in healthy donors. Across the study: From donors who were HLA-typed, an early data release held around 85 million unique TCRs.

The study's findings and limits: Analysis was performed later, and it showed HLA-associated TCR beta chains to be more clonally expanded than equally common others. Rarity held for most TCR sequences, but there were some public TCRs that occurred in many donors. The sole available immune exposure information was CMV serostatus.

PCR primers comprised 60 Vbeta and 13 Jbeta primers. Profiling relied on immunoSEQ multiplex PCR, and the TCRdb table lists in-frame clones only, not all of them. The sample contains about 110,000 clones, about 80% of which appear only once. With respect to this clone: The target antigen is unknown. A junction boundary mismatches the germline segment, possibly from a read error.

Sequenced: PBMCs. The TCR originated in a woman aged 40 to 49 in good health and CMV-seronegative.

In DNA, the CDR3 is TGTTCCAGCAGCCCTATTGACAGGGAGCAGTACTTC. Amino acids: CSSSPIDREQYF. V and J are TRBV7-9 and TRBJ2-7, with D possibly being TRBD1 (6 bases). Per the germline V gene, CDR1 is SEHNR and CDR2 is FQNEAQ (reference sequence). CDR3 length: 12 residues.